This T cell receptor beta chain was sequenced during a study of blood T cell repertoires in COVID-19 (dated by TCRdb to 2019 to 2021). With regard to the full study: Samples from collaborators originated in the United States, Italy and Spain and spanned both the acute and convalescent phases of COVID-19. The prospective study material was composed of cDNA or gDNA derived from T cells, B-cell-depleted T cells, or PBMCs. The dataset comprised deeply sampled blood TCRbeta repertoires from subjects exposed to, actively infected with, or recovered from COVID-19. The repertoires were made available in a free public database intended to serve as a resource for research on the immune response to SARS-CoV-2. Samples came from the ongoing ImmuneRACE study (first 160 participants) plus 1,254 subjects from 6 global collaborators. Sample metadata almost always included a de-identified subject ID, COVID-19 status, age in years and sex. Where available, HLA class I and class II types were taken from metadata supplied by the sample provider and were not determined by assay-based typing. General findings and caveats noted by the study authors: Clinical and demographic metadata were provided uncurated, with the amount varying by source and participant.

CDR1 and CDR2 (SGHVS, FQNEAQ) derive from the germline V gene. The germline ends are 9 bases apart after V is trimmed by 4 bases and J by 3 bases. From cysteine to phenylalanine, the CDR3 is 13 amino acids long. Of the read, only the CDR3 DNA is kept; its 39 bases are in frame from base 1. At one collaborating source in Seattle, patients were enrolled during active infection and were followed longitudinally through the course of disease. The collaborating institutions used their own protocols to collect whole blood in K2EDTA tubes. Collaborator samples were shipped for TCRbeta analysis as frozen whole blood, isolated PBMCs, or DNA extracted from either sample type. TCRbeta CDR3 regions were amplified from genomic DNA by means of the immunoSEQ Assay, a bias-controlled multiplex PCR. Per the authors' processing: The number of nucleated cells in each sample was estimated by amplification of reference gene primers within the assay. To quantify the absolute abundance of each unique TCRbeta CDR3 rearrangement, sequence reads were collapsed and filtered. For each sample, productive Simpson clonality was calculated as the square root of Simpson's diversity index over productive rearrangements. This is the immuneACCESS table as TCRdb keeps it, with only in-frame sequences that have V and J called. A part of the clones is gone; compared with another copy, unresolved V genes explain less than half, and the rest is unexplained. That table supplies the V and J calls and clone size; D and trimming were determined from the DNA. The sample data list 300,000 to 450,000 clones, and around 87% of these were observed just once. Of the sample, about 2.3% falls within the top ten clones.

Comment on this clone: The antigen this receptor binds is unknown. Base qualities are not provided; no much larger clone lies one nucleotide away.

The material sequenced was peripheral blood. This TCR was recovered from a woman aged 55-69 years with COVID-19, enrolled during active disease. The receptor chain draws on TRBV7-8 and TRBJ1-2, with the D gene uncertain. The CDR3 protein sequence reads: CASSYRRDYGYTF. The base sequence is TGTGCCAGCAGCTACCGGAGGGACTATGGCTACACCTTC.